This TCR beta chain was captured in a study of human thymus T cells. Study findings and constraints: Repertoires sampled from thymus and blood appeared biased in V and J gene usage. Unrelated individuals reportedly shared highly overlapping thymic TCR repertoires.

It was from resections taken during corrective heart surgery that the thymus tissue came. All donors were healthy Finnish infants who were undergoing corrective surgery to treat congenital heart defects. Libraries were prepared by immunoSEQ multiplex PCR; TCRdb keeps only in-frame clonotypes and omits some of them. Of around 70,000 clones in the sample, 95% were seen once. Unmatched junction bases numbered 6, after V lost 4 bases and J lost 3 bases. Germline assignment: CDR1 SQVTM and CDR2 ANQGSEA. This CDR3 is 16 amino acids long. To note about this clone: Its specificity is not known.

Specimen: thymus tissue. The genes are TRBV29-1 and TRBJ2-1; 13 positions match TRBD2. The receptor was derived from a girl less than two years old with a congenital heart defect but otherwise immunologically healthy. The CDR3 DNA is TGCAGCGTTGCCGGGACTAGCGGGACTCTCTACAATGAGCAGTTCTTC. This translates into CSVAGTSGTLYNEQFF.